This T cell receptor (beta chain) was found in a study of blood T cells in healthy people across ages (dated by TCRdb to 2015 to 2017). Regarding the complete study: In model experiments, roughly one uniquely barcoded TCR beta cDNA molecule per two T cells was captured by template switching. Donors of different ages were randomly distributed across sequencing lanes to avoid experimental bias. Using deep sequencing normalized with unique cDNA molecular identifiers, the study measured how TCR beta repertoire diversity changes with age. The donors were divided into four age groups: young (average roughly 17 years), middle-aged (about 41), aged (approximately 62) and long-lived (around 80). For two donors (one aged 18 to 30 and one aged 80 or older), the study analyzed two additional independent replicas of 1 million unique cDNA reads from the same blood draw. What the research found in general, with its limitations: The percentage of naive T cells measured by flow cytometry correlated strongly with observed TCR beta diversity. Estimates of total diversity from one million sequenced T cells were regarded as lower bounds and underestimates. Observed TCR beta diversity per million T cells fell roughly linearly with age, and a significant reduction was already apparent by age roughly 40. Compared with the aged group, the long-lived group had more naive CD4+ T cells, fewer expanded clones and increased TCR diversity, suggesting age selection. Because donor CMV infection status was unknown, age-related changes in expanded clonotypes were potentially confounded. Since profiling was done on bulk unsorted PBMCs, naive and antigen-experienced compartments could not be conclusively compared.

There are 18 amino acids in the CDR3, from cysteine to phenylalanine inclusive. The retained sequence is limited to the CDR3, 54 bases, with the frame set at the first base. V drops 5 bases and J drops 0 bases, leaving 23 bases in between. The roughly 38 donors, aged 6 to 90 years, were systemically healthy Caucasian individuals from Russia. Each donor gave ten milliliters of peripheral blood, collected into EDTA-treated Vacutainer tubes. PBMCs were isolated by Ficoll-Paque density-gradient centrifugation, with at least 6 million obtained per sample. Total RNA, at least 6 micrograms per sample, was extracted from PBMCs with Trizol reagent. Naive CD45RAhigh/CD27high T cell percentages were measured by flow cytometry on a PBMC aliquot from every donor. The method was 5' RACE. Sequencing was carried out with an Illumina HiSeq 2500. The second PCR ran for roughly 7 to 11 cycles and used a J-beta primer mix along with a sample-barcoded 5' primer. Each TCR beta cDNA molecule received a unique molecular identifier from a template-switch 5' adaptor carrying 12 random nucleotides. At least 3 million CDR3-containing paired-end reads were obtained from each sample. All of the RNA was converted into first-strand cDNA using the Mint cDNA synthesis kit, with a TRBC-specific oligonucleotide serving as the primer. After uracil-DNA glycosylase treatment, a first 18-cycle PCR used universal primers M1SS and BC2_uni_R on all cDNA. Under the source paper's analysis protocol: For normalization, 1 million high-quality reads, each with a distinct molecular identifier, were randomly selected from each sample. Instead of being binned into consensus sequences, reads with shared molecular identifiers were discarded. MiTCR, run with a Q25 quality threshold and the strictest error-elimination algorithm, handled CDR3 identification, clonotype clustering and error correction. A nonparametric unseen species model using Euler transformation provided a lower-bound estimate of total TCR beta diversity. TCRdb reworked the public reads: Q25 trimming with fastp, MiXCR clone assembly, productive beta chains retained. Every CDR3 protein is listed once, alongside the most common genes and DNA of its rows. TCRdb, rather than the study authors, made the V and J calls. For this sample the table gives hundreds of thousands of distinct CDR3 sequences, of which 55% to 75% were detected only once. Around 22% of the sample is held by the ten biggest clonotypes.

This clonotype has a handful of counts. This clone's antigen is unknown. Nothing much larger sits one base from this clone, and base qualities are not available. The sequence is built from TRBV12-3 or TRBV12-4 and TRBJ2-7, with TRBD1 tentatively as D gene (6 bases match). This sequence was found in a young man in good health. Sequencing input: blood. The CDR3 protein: CASSLGVVTGSSSYEQYF. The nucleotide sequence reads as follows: TGTGCCAGCAGTCTAGGGGTCGTGACAGGATCCAGCTCCTACGAGCAGTACTTC.